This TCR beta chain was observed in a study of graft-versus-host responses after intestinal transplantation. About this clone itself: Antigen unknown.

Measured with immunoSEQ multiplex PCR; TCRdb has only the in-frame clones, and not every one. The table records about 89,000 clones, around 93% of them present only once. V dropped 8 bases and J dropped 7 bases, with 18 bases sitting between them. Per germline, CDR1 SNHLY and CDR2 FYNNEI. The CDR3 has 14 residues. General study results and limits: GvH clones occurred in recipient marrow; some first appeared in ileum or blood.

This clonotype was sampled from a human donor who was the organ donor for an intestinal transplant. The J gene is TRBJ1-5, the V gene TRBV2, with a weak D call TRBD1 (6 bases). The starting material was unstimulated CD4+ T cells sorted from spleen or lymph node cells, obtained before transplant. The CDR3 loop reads CASSDRLSRQPQHF. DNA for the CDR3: TGTGCCAGCTCTGACAGGCTATCTAGGCAGCCCCAGCATTTT.